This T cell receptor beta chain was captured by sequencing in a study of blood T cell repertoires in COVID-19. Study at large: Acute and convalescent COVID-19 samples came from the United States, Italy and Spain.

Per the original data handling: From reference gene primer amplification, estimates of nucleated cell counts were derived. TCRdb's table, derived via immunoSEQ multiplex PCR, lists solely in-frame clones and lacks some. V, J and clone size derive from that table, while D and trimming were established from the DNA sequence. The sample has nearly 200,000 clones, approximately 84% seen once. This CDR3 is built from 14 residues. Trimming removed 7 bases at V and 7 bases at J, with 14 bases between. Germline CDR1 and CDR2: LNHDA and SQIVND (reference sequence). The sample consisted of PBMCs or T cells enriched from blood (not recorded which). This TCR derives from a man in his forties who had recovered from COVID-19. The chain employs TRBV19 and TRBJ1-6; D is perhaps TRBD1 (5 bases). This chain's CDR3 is CASMGRGENSPLHF. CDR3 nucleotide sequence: TGTGCCAGTATGGGGAGGGGAGAGAATTCACCCCTCCACTTT.